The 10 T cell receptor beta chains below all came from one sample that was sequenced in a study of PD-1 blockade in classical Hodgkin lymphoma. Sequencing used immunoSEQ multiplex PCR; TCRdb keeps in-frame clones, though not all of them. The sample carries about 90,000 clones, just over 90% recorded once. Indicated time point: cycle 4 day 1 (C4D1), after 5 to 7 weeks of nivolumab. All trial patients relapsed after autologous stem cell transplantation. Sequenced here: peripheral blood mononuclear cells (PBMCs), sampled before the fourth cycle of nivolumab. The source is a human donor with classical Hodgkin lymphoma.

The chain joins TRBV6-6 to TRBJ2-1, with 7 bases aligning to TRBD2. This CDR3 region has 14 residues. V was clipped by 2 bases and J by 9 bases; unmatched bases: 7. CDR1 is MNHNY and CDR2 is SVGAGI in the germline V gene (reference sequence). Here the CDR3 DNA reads TGTGCCAGCAGTTACCTCGTTAGCGGGCCTGAGCAGTTCTTC. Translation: CASSYLVSGPEQFF.

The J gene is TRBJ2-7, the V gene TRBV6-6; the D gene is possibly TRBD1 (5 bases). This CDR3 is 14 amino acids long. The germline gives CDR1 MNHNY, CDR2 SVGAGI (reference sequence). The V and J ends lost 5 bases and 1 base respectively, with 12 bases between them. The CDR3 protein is CASSPRVPSYEQYF. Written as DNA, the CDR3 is TGTGCCAGCAGTCCCAGGGTCCCATCCTACGAGCAGTACTTC.

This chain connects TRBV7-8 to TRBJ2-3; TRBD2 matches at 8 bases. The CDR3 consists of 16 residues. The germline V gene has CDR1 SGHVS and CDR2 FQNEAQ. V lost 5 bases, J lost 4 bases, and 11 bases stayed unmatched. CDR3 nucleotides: TGTGCCAGCAGCCTCATAGCGGGGAGGAGTGCAGATACGCAGTATTTT. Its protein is CASSLIAGRSADTQYF.

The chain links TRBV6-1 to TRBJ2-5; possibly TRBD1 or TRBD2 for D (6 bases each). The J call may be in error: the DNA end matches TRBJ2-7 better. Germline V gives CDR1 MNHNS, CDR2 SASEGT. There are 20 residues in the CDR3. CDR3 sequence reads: CASSEALRGLDSESYYEQYF. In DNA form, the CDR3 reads TGTGCCAGCAGTGAAGCGCTTCGGGGGCTGGACAGTGAATCATACTACGAGCAGTACTTC.

The CDR3 here is CASSTTGPTTYGYTF. The CDR3 DNA sequence: TGTGCCAGCAGCACTACAGGGCCCACTACATATGGCTACACCTTC. The genes are TRBV5-6 and TRBJ1-2; possibly TRBD1 for D (6 bases). The CDR3 length is 15 residues. Germline assignment: CDR1 SGHDT and CDR2 YYEEEE. V lost 4 bases and J lost 5, with 18 bases in between.

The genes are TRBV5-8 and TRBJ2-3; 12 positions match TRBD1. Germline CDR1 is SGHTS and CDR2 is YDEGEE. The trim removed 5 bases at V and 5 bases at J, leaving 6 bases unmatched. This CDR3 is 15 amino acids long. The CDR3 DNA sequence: TGTGCCAGCAGTTCGGGACAGGGGGCTGGAGATACGCAGTATTTT. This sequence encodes CASSSGQGAGDTQYF.

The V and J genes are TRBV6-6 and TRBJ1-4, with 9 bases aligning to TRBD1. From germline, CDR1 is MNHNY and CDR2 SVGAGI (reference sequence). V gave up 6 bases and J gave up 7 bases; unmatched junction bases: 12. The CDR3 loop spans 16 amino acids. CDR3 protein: CASSYAGTGFFEKLFF. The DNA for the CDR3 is TGTGCCAGCAGCTACGCCGGGACAGGGTTTTTTGAAAAACTGTTTTTT.

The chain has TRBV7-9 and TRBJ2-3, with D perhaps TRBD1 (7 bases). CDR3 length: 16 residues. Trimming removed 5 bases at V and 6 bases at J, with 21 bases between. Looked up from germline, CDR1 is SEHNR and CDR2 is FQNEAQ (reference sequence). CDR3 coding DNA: TGTGCCAGCAGCCAGTCGGGATTCAGGGGGGTGGATACGCAGTATTTT. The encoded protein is CASSQSGFRGVDTQYF.

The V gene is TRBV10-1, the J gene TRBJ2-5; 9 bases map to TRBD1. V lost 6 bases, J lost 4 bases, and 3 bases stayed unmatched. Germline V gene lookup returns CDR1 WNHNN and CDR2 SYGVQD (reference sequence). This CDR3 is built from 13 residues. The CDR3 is CASSKDRGETQYF. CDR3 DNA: TGCGCCAGCAGCAAGGACAGGGGAGAGACCCAGTACTTC.

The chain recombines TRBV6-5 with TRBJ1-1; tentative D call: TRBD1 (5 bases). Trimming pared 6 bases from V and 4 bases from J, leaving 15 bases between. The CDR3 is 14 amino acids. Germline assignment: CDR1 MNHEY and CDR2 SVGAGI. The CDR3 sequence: CASRRGGGGTEAFF. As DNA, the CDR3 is TGTGCCAGCAGGAGGGGAGGCGGGGGCACTGAAGCTTTCTTT.